The clone carrying this TCR beta chain was counted a few times. CDR1 and CDR2 (germline): DFQATT, SNEGSKA (reference sequence). V lost 5 bases and J lost 4, with 18 bases in between. CDR3 length: 14 amino acids. This entry belongs to a study of T cells in Graves' hyperthyroidism and ophthalmopathy. RNA transcripts yielded amplified TCR beta CDR3 regions. HTBI primers were employed in a first-round RT-PCR of the TCR CDR3. TCRdb re-called the multiplex PCR reads through MiXCR, storing one row per CDR3 protein. The table records hundreds of thousands of distinct CDR3 sequences, less than 25% of them present only once. Individuals with ophthalmopathy presented a Clinical Activity Score of at least 3, a NOSPECS grade of at least 4 and a duration under 3 months.

The genes are TRBV20-1 and TRBJ2-7, with unresolved D. The sequenced sample consisted of blood. This clonotype originated in a man aged 25-45 years with Graves' ophthalmopathy. The CDR3 sequence: CSARLTENRYEQYF. DNA of the CDR3: TGCAGTGCTCGGCTCACTGAGAATCGGTACGAGCAGTACTTC.